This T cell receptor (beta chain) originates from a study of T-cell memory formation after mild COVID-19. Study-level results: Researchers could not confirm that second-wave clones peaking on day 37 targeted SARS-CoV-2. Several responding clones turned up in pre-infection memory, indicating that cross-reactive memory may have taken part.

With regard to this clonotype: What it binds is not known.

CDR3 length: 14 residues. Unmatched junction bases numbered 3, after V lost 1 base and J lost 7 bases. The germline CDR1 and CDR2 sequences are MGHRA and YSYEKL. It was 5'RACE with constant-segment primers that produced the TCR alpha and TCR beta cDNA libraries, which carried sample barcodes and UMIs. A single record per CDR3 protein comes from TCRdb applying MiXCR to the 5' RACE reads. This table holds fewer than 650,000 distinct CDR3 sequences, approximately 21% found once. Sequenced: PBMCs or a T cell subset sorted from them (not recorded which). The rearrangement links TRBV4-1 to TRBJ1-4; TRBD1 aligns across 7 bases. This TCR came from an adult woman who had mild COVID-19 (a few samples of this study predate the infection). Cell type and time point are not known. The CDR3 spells CASSQGAGGEKLFF. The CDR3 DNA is TGCGCCAGCAGCCAAGGGGCAGGGGGTGAAAAACTGTTTTTT.